A single sample is the source of the 32 T cell receptor beta chains below, sequenced in a study of blood T cell repertoires in COVID-19. TCRdb keeps only in-frame clones here, not all; method: immunoSEQ multiplex PCR. The sample holds about 200,000 clones; 87% are singletons and the top ten take approximately 6.2%. The sequenced material came from peripheral blood. The receptor source for this set is a man between 60 and 70 years old who had recovered from COVID-19.

The V call is TRBV30, the J call TRBJ2-1, with 8 nucleotides matching TRBD2. Germline V gene lookup returns CDR1 GTSNPN and CDR2 SVGIG (reference sequence). The CDR3 spans 13 residues. Losses at the gene ends were 8 bases for V and 10 bases for J; bases not matched to a gene: 13. The CDR3: CAGSSGGLREQFF. CDR3 coding DNA: TGTGCCGGCTCCAGCGGGGGATTGAGGGAGCAGTTCTTC.

The rearrangement joins TRBV29-1 to TRBJ1-2, with a weak D call TRBD1 (6 bases). The CDR3 totals 13 residues. Germline-derived CDR1 and CDR2 are SQVTM and ANQGSEA. The germline V and J ends were trimmed by 3 bases and 8 bases, with 16 bases remaining between them. CDR3 sequence: CSVDNPTGSGYTF. The CDR3 coding sequence is TGCAGCGTTGACAATCCGACAGGCTCCGGCTACACCTTC.

This chain links TRBV5-1 with TRBJ2-7, with D possibly TRBD1 on 6 matching bases. V was shortened by 5 bases and J by 3 bases, with 18 bases between the two germline ends. Germline assignment: CDR1 SGHRS and CDR2 YFSETQ. The CDR3 is made up of 15 amino acids. The CDR3 nucleotides are TGCGCCAGCAGGACCGGGGCAGGGGAAAGCTACGAGCAGTACTTC. This codes for CASRTGAGESYEQYF.

The V and J genes are TRBV30 and TRBJ1-5; possibly TRBD1 for D (5 bases). V was cut by 2 bases and J by 0 bases, with 11 bases left in between. The germline V gene has CDR1 GTSNPN and CDR2 SVGIG (reference sequence). The CDR3 sequence is 15 residues long. The CDR3 protein is CAWSLGGISNQPQHF. The CDR3 DNA reads TGTGCCTGGAGTTTGGGGGGGATTAGCAATCAGCCCCAGCATTTT.

This clone was observed a single time. The chain links TRBV3-1 (or the pseudogene TRBV3-2) to TRBJ1-1, with 7 bases fitting TRBD1. The V segment lost 4 bases and the J segment 4 bases; nucleotides outside the gene matches: 6. Germline lookup yields CDR1 LGHDT and CDR2 YNNKEL (reference sequence). The CDR3 is 14 residues long. Here the CDR3 DNA reads TGTGCCAGCAGCCGCCCCCACAGGGGCACTGAAGCTTTCTTT. As protein: CASSRPHRGTEAFF.

The chain carries TRBV30 and TRBJ1-2; 11 bases line up with TRBD1. V gave up 2 bases and J gave up 8 bases; unmatched junction bases: 4. CDR1 and CDR2 from the germline V gene are GTSNPN and SVGIG (reference sequence). This CDR3 spans 13 amino acids. CDR3 in DNA: TGTGCCTGGAGTAAGGACAGGGGGCGCGGCTACACCTTC. Amino acids: CAWSKDRGRGYTF.

This clone has a handful of counts. CDR3 DNA sequence: TGTGCCAGCAGCTTGGCCGGAGTCAGGGGGGACATTCAGTACTTC. This sequence encodes CASSLAGVRGDIQYF. This chain connects TRBV5-5 to TRBJ2-4; weak D call: TRBD1 (7 bases). Trimming left V 0 bases short and J 8 bases short, with 15 bases between. This CDR3 has 15 amino acids. CDR1 and CDR2 (germline): SGHKS, YYEKEE (reference sequence).

The chain recombines TRBV7-9 with TRBJ2-1, with D possibly being TRBD2 (5 bases). With 3 bases removed from V and 4 bases from J, the gap between germline ends came to 13 bases. The CDR3 consists of 15 residues. In germline, CDR1 is SEHNR, CDR2 FQNEAQ (reference sequence). CDR3 loop: CASSFLGGSYNEQFF. The CDR3 DNA sequence: TGTGCCAGCAGCTTCCTCGGAGGCAGTTACAATGAGCAGTTCTTC.

The J gene is TRBJ2-4, the V gene TRBV7-3, with TRBD1 matching 7 bases. The germline V gene encodes CDR1 SGHTA and CDR2 FQGTGA. The length of the CDR3 is 16 residues. Trimming at V came to 5 bases and at J to 3 bases, leaving 10 bases not matched to a gene. CDR3 sequence: CASSLDRVGVKNIQYF. DNA of the CDR3: TGTGCCAGCAGCCTCGACAGGGTGGGGGTCAAAAACATTCAGTACTTC.

This chain links TRBV7-3 with TRBJ2-1; perhaps TRBD1 as D (6 bases). The CDR3 runs to 11 residues. Trimming removed 2 bases at V and 10 bases at J, with 6 bases between. The germline V gene has CDR1 SGHTA and CDR2 FQGTGA. The CDR3 DNA reads as TGTGCCAGCAGCTTAGGGGGCGAGCAGTTCTTC. It codes for CASSLGGEQFF. Looking up the rest from reference TRBV7-3 and TRBJ2-1 gives the full variable domain: GAGVSQTPSNKVTEKGKYVELRCDPISGHTALYWYRQSLGQGPEFLIYFQGTGAADDSGLPNDRFFAVRPEGSVSTLKIQRTERGDSAVYLCASSLGGEQFFGPGTRLTVL.

The chain uses TRBV28 and TRBJ2-3, with a weak D call TRBD1 (6 bases). Trimming removed 7 bases at V and 4 bases at J, with 15 bases between. In germline, CDR1 is MDHEN, CDR2 SYDVKM. The CDR3 totals 14 residues. The CDR3: CASNKGAGADTQYF. CDR3 nucleotide sequence: TGTGCCAGCAACAAAGGGGCAGGGGCAGATACGCAGTATTTT. The full variable domain, in which reference TRBV28 and TRBJ2-3 provide the parts outside the CDR3, is DVKVTQSSRYLVKRTGEKVFLECVQDMDHENMFWYRQDPGLGLRLIYFSYDVKMKEKGDIPEGYSVSREKKERFSLILESASTNQTSMYLCASNKGAGADTQYFGPGTRLTVL.

This chain links TRBV10-2 with TRBJ1-2; D ambiguous. The ends were cut back, 0 bases at V and 0 bases at J, with 5 bases in the middle. Germline CDR1 reads WSHSY; CDR2 reads SAAADI. This CDR3 contains 14 residues. CDR3 amino acids: CASSESGANYGYTF. Here the CDR3 DNA reads TGCGCCAGCAGTGAGTCAGGAGCTAACTATGGCTACACCTTC.

This clone has just one count. V gene TRBV30 combines with J gene TRBJ2-5, with TRBD2 matching over 8 bases. From germline, CDR1 is GTSNPN and CDR2 SVGIG (reference sequence). The CDR3 is 14 residues long. The trim removed 3 bases at V and 3 bases at J, leaving 6 bases unmatched. CDR3 nucleotides: TGTGCCTGGAGGTTAGCGGGAATGAAAGAGACCCAGTACTTC. Amino acids: CAWRLAGMKETQYF.

The chain couples TRBV30 to TRBJ1-1, with D maybe TRBD1 (5 bases). Germline CDR1 GTSNPN, CDR2 SVGIG (reference sequence). Trimming stripped 3 bases from V and 1 base from J, with 15 bases between. The CDR3 totals 15 residues. In DNA form, the CDR3 reads TGTGCCTGGAGCCGTCCGGGACTCCGGAACACTGAAGCTTTCTTT. It is translated as CAWSRPGLRNTEAFF.

The CDR3 reads CAISGGASGKSVETQYF. The CDR3 DNA follows: TGTGCCATCAGTGGTGGGGCTAGCGGGAAGTCTGTAGAGACCCAGTACTTC. The rearrangement joins TRBV10-3 to TRBJ2-5, with 9 bases matching TRBD2. J lost 4 bases, V lost 4 bases, and 13 bases had no gene match. The germline CDR1 and CDR2 sequences are ENHRY and SYGVKD. The CDR3 is 17 residues long.

The rearrangement joins TRBV9 to TRBJ2-2; a weak D match, TRBD2 (6 bases). Germline-derived CDR1 and CDR2 are SGDLS and YYNGEE. The CDR3 runs 15 residues. Trimming removed 4 bases from V and 0 bases from J, with 10 bases in between. CDR3 DNA: TGTGCCAGCAGCCCCACTAGCCCGAACACCGGGGAGCTGTTTTTT. This translates into CASSPTSPNTGELFF.

The V and J genes are TRBV3-1 (or the pseudogene TRBV3-2) and TRBJ1-1, with TRBD1 matching over 8 bases. Germline V gene lookup returns CDR1 LGHDT and CDR2 YNNKEL (reference sequence). The CDR3 has 16 amino acids. The junction had 12 bases not matched to a gene; V was cut back by 6 bases and J by 3 bases. This CDR3 is CASRAGGAGRDTEAFF. CDR3 DNA sequence: TGTGCCAGCAGGGCAGGGGGCGCAGGACGGGACACTGAAGCTTTCTTT.

V is TRBV5-6 and J is TRBJ1-3, with TRBD1 matching 8 bases. Looked up from germline, CDR1 is SGHDT and CDR2 is YYEEEE. The length of the CDR3 is 13 residues. J gave up 13 bases and V 4 bases, and 10 bases lay outside the gene matches. CDR3 in amino acids: CASSREETGVIYF. In DNA, the CDR3 is TGTGCCAGCAGCCGGGAGGAGACAGGGGTGATATATTTT. Supplemented by reference TRBV5-6 and TRBJ1-3, the full variable domain reads DAGVTQSPTHLIKTRGQQVTLRCSPKSGHDTVSWYQQALGQGPQFIFQYYEEEERQRGNFPDRFSGHQFPNYSSELNVNALLLGDSALYLCASSREETGVIYFGEGSWLTVV.

J is TRBJ2-7 and V is TRBV19; 9 bases map to TRBD1. CDR1 is LNHDA, CDR2 SQIVND, per germline (reference sequence). The CDR3 has 14 residues. The V and J ends lost 4 bases and 3 bases, in that order; junction bases with no gene match: 4. DNA of the CDR3: TGTGCCAGTAGTAGACAGGGGGACCTCTACGAGCAGTACTTC. Its translation: CASSRQGDLYEQYF.

The chain carries TRBV7-9 and TRBJ1-2; no clear D gene. Germline loops: CDR1 SEHNR, CDR2 FQNEAQ (reference sequence). Between the trimmed V and J ends, which lost 2 bases and 8 bases, there was a span of 15 bases. CDR3 size: 14 residues. CDR3 DNA: TGTGCCAGCAGCTTAACGGCGGTCCCTATGGGCTACACCTTC. Amino acids: CASSLTAVPMGYTF.

This rearrangement joins TRBV19 to TRBJ1-5; a weak D match, TRBD1 (5 bases). This CDR3 is built from 14 residues. CDR1 and CDR2 (germline): LNHDA, SQIVND (reference sequence). V dropped 7 bases and J dropped 1 base, with 11 bases sitting between them. CDR3 bases: TGTGCCAGTAACGGGGGAGGCAGCAATCAGCCCCAGCATTTT. Translating it yields CASNGGGSNQPQHF.

The chain joins TRBV6-5 to TRBJ1-1, with no clear D. Germline V gene sequence: CDR1 MNHEY, CDR2 SVGAGI. V lost 7 bases and J lost 1, with 13 bases in between. The CDR3 length is 14 residues. This chain's CDR3 is CASNHGQENTEAFF. The CDR3, as DNA: TGTGCCAGCAACCATGGTCAGGAGAACACTGAAGCTTTCTTT.

The gene calls are TRBV9 and TRBJ1-3, with D possibly being TRBD1 (6 bases). Per germline, CDR1 SGDLS and CDR2 YYNGEE. The CDR3 consists of 14 residues. The V and J ends lost 4 bases and 8 bases respectively, with 16 bases between them. As DNA, the CDR3 is TGTGCCAGCAGCCCCTTTAACAGGGTTGACACCATATATTTT. This translates into CASSPFNRVDTIYF.

The chain joins TRBV19 to TRBJ1-5, with D unclear. This CDR3 is 14 amino acids long. The ends were cut back, 7 bases at V and 0 bases at J, with 10 bases in the middle. Germline V lookup: CDR1 LNHDA, CDR2 SQIVND (reference sequence). The CDR3: CASTVTYSNQPQHF. In DNA, the CDR3 is TGTGCCAGTACCGTTACCTATAGCAATCAGCCCCAGCATTTT.

The chain joins TRBV6-5 to TRBJ2-1, with unresolved D. From germline, CDR1 is MNHEY and CDR2 SVGAGI. The CDR3 runs to 14 residues. V was trimmed by 5 bases and J by 2 bases, leaving 10 bases between them. The CDR3: CASSLVRTYNEQFF. CDR3 bases: TGTGCCAGCAGTCTCGTCAGAACCTACAATGAGCAGTTCTTC.

This clone was found many times. The gene calls are TRBV24-1 and TRBJ1-6; 9 bases are a match to TRBD1. This CDR3 has 13 residues. J was trimmed by 7 bases and V by 7 bases; bases with no gene match: 1. Germline V gives CDR1 KGHDR, CDR2 SFDVKD. The DNA of the CDR3 is TGTGCCACCAGAGGGACAGGGAATTCACCCCTCCACTTT. Encoded protein: CATRGTGNSPLHF.

This clone was observed once. The genes are TRBV6-2 or TRBV6-3 and TRBJ1-6; D is possibly TRBD1 (6 bases). The CDR3 is made up of 12 amino acids. V lost 3 bases and J 18 bases, leaving 15 bases between the germline ends. The germline CDR1 and CDR2 sequences are MNHEY and SVGEGT. CDR3 region: CASSYSYRDGHF. In nucleotides, the CDR3 is TGTGCCAGCAGTTATTCCTACAGGGATGGCCACTTT.

The rearrangement uses TRBV7-3 and TRBJ2-5, with D perhaps matching TRBD1 (6 bases). Germline assignment: CDR1 SGHTA and CDR2 FQGTGA. V was pared by 2 bases and J by 2 bases, with 12 bases between. The CDR3 contains 15 residues. CDR3 sequence: CASSLLAGAQETQYF. CDR3 bases: TGTGCCAGCAGCTTACTGGCAGGGGCGCAAGAGACCCAGTACTTC.

J is TRBJ1-6 and V is TRBV7-2; 7 bases match TRBD1. V shed 5 bases and J 11 bases; nucleotides not matched to a gene: 12. This CDR3 has 15 residues. The germline gives CDR1 SGHTA, CDR2 FQGNSA. The CDR3 loop reads CASSRKGDSEPPLHF. The CDR3 DNA is TGTGCCAGCAGCCGGAAAGGGGACAGCGAACCACCCCTCCACTTT. Full variable domain (outside the CDR3, taken from reference TRBV7-2 and TRBJ1-6): GAGVSQSPSNKVTEKGKDVELRCDPISGHTALYWYRQSLGQGLEFLIYFQGNSAPDKSGLPSDRFSAERTGGSVSTLTIQRTQQEDSAVYLCASSRKGDSEPPLHFGNGTRLTVT.

The V call is TRBV18, the J call TRBJ1-5; the match to TRBD1 covers 9 bases. Per the germline V gene, CDR1 is KGHSH and CDR2 is LQKENI. CDR3 length equals 17 residues. V lost 3 bases and J lost 3; bases outside the gene matches: 9. The chain's CDR3 is CASSPLPGQGYNQPQHF. The DNA for the CDR3 is TGTGCCAGCTCACCCCTACCGGGACAGGGATACAATCAGCCCCAGCATTTT.

The V and J genes are TRBV9 and TRBJ2-1, with 7 nucleotides matching TRBD1. This CDR3 region has 15 residues. The germline V gene has CDR1 SGDLS and CDR2 YYNGEE. After removal of 4 bases from V and 0 bases from J, the junction contained 4 bases not matched to a gene. The CDR3 DNA sequence: TGTGCCAGCAGCCCCGGGACAGTCTCCTACAATGAGCAGTTCTTC. Translation: CASSPGTVSYNEQFF.

The chain joins TRBV9 to TRBJ1-1, with TRBD1 identical over 7 bases. The junction had 8 bases not matched to a gene; V was cut back by 3 bases and J by 3 bases. This CDR3 is built from 15 residues. CDR1 is SGDLS, CDR2 YYNGEE, per germline. In nucleotides, the CDR3 is TGTGCCAGCAGCGCAGAGCAGGGGGTGCACACTGAAGCTTTCTTT. Its translation is CASSAEQGVHTEAFF.